These T cell receptor beta chains were read from a single sample in a study of T cell repertoires in cytomegalovirus infection. Each CDR3 protein is one row after TCRdb ran MiXCR on the reads. This sample has 85,000 to 120,000 distinct CDR3 sequences, with approximately 15% found just once. Source material: PBMCs. The receptors were gathered from a human donor in good health (CMV status not recorded). Some clones in this sample may be carry-over from other donors' samples. Each CDR3 is given with its conserved first and last residue. The D gene is left open where the match is weak. Only some rows state a clone size, as once, few, many or a class for expanded clones.

NA,NA,TRBV20-1,TRBJ2-7,CSAGGYYEQYF,TGCAGTGCCGGTGGATACTACGAGCAGTACTTC
many,NA,TRBV7-3,TRBJ2-5,CASSLSLMPGKETQYF,TGTGCCAGCAGCTTAAGTTTAATGCCAGGGAAGGAGACCCAGTACTTC
many,NA,TRBV7-9,TRBJ2-2,CASSLKTETGELFF,TGTGCCAGCAGCCTGAAGACAGAAACCGGGGAGCTGTTTTTT
NA,NA,TRBV20-1,TRBJ1-1,CSARLGEHTEAFF,TGCAGTGCTAGACTGGGGGAACACACTGAAGCTTTCTTT
few,TRBD1,TRBV27,TRBJ2-4,CASSPGQGDIQYF,TGTGCCAGCAGTCCCGGACAGGGGGACATTCAGTACTTC
few,TRBD2,TRBV2,TRBJ2-1,CASSEGLAGYNEQFF,TGTGCCAGCAGTGAGGGACTAGCGGGATACAATGAGCAGTTCTTC
NA,NA,TRBV11-2,TRBJ2-2,CASSWTGTGELFF,TGTGCCAGCAGCTGGACTGGCACCGGGGAGCTGTTTTTT
many,TRBD1,TRBV7-2,TRBJ1-5,CASSLAGTGPNQPQHF,TGTGCCAGCAGCTTAGCGGGGACAGGCCCCAATCAGCCCCAGCATTTT
few,NA,TRBV9,TRBJ2-1,CASSAGRSSYNEQFF,TGTGCCAGCAGCGCAGGTCGCAGCTCCTACAATGAGCAGTTCTTC
few,NA,TRBV4-1,TRBJ1-2,CASSQGGTDGYTF,TGCGCCAGCAGCCAAGGAGGGACCGATGGCTACACCTTC
NA,NA,TRBV6-5,TRBJ1-1,CASSYSRQTEAFF,TGTGCCAGCAGTTACTCGAGGCAGACTGAAGCTTTCTTT
few,TRBD2,TRBV5-1,TRBJ2-1,CASSLWRGADNEQFF,TGCGCCAGCAGCTTATGGCGGGGGGCCGACAATGAGCAGTTCTTC
many,NA,TRBV7-2,TRBJ1-1,CASSLVPDLYTEAFF,TGTGCCAGCAGCTTAGTCCCGGACTTATACACTGAAGCTTTCTTT
many,NA,TRBV7-9,TRBJ2-5,CASSRPGGAVETQYF,TGTGCCAGCAGCCGACCGGGGGGCGCGGTGGAGACCCAGTACTTC
NA,TRBD2,TRBV20-1,TRBJ2-7,CSARDGRSGDNYEQYF,TGCAGTGCTAGAGATGGAAGGAGCGGGGATAACTACGAGCAGTACTTC
NA,NA,TRBV28,TRBJ1-1,CASSPSVGDKDTEAFF,TGTGCCAGCAGTCCCTCGGTAGGGGATAAGGACACTGAAGCTTTCTTT
NA,NA,TRBV7-3,TRBJ1-2,CASSLILGHYGYTF,TGTGCCAGCAGCTTAATCCTGGGCCACTATGGCTACACCTTC
many,NA,TRBV7-2,TRBJ1-5,CASSFSVRNQPQHF,TGTGCCAGCAGCTTTTCGGTGAGGAATCAGCCCCAGCATTTT
NA,TRBD2,TRBV20-1,TRBJ2-7,CSARLAGRIYEQYF,TGCAGTGCTAGGTTAGCGGGGAGGATCTACGAGCAGTACTTC
NA,NA,TRBV27,TRBJ1-1,CASSPGWGANTEAFF,TGTGCCAGCAGCCCCGGGTGGGGTGCGAACACTGAAGCTTTCTTT
many,TRBD1,TRBV7-2,TRBJ2-3,CASSQDNLGGAGTDTQYF,TGTGCCAGCAGCCAAGATAACTTAGGGGGCGCCGGCACAGATACGCAGTATTTT
many,NA,TRBV7-2,TRBJ1-5,CASTWGTASNQPQHF,TGTGCCAGCACCTGGGGGACGGCGAGCAATCAGCCCCAGCATTTT
many,NA,TRBV7-3,TRBJ2-1,CASTSSVFSDYNEQFF,TGTGCCAGCACCTCCTCCGTGTTCTCGGACTACAATGAGCAGTTCTTC
few,NA,TRBV12-3/TRBV12-4,TRBJ1-1,CASSFSEMNTEAFF,TGTGCCAGCAGTTTCTCTGAGATGAACACTGAAGCTTTCTTT
NA,TRBD2,TRBV7-9,TRBJ2-7,CASSPKPGTSYEQYF,TGTGCCAGCAGCCCCAAGCCGGGGACTAGTTACGAGCAGTACTTC
few,TRBD1,TRBV5-4,TRBJ1-5,CASSWQIGTGSLQNNQPQHF,TGTGCCAGCAGCTGGCAGATCGGGACAGGGAGTTTACAGAACAATCAGCCCCAGCATTTT
few,NA,TRBV10-3,TRBJ1-2,CAISESQGSGYTF,TGTGCCATCAGTGAGTCACAGGGAAGTGGCTACACCTTC
many,NA,TRBV11-3,TRBJ2-2,CASSLLFGSGELFF,TGTGCCAGCAGCCTCCTGTTCGGGTCCGGGGAGCTGTTTTTT
NA,NA,TRBV5-4,TRBJ1-1,CASSLGARKNTEAFF,TGTGCCAGCAGCTTAGGGGCGAGGAAGAACACTGAAGCTTTCTTT
few,NA,TRBV6-6,TRBJ2-3,CASTPPQGTSTDTQYF,TGTGCCAGCACCCCCCCTCAGGGGACTTCCACAGATACGCAGTATTTT
few,TRBD1,TRBV2,TRBJ2-7,CASSERQGAFHEQYF,TGTGCCAGCAGTGAAAGGCAGGGGGCATTCCACGAGCAGTACTTC
many,TRBD1,TRBV7-2,TRBJ2-5,CASSPRTGFETQYF,TGTGCCAGCAGCCCCCGGACAGGGTTTGAGACCCAGTACTTC
many,NA,TRBV7-8,TRBJ2-5,CASSLGGQQKTQYF,TGTGCCAGCAGCTTAGGCGGGCAGCAAAAGACCCAGTACTTC
NA,NA,TRBV2,TRBJ1-5,CASSGARGNQPQHF,TGTGCCAGCAGTGGGGCGAGAGGGAATCAGCCCCAGCATTTT
few,NA,TRBV19,TRBJ2-7,CASMTARDTPYEQYF,TGTGCCAGTATGACGGCCCGGGACACCCCATACGAGCAGTACTTC
NA,NA,TRBV10-3,TRBJ2-6,CAISDSEGIGANVLTF,TGTGCCATCAGTGATTCGGAGGGAATTGGGGCCAACGTCCTGACTTTC